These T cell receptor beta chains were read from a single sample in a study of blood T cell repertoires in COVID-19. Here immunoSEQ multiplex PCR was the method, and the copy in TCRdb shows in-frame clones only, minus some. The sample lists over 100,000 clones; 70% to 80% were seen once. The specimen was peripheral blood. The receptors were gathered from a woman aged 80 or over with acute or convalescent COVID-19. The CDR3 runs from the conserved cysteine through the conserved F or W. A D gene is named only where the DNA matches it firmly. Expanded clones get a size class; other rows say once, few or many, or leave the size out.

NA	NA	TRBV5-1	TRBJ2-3	TGCGCCAGCAGCTTGGGGGGCCAGTCCGCAGATACGCAGTATTTT	CASSLGGQSADTQYF
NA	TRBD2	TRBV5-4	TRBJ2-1	TGTGCCAGCAGCCCGAAGACTAGCGGGACTGTGTATGAGCAGTTCTTC	CASSPKTSGTVYEQFF
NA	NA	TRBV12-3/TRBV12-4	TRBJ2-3	TGTGCCAGCTCGGACACATCCACAGATACGCAGTATTTT	CASSDTSTDTQYF
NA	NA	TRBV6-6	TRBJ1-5	TGTGCCAGCAGTTACTCTGGAGATCAGCCCCAGCATTTT	CASSYSGDQPQHF
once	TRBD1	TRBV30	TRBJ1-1	TGTGCCTGGAGCGGACAGGGGGCAGGCACTGAAGCTTTCTTT	CAWSGQGAGTEAFF
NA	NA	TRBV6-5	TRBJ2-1	TGTGCCAGCAGGGCCGCCACCTACAATGAGCAGTTCTTC	CASRAATYNEQFF
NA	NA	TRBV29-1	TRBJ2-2	TGCAGCGTTCAGAGGCCCGGGGAGCTGTTTTTT	CSVQRPGELFF
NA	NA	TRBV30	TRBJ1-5	TGTGCCTGGAGTCCCCCCCCAGGACACAATCAGCCCCAGCATTTT	CAWSPPPGHNQPQHF
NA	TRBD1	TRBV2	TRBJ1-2	TGTGCCAGCAGTGTACAGGGGGTCTATGGCTACACCTTC	CASSVQGVYGYTF
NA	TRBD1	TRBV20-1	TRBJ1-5	TGCAGTGCTAGTGCATCTCCGGGACAGGGGCAGCCCCAGCATTTT	CSASASPGQGQPQHF
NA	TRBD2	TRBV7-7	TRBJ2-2	TGTGCTAGCAGCCCCGGGACGTACGAGCGGGGCACCGGGGAGCTGTTTTTT	CASSPGTYERGTGELFF
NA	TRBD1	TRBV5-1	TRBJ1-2	TGCGCCAGCAGCTTGGGACAGGGGGGTACTAACTATGGCTACACCTTC	CASSLGQGGTNYGYTF
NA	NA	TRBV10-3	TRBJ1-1	TGTGCCATCAGTGACAGGGGAGTACTGAACACTGAAGCTTTCTTT	CAISDRGVLNTEAFF
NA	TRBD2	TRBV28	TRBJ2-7	TGTGCCAGCAGTTCTCCCGGGACTAGCCCAGGCGAGCAGTACTTC	CASSSPGTSPGEQYF
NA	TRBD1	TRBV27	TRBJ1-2	TGTGCCAGCAGTTCCCCAGGGGGCCTCCCGACCTTC	CASSSPGGLPTF
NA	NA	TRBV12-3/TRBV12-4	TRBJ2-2	TGTGCCAGCAGTTTGGAGCGCACCGGGGAGCTGTTTTTT	CASSLERTGELFF
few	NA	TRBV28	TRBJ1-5	TGTGCCAGCAGTTTCCTGTGGGAGCTGAGCAATCAGCCCCAGCATTTT	CASSFLWELSNQPQHF
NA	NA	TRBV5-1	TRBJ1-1	TGCGCCAGCAGCTTGGTAGGGGGGAACACTGAAGCTTTCTTT	CASSLVGGNTEAFF
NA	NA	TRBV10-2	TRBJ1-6	TGCGCCAGCGCTGCTACTCGAGGGGGTTCACCCCTCCACTTT	CASAATRGGSPLHF
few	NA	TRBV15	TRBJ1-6	TGTGCCACCAGCAGCGTCTCTGGGGGGGTATGGAATTCACCCCTCCACTTT	CATSSVSGGVWNSPLHF
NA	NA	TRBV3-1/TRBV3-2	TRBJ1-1	TGTGCCAGCAGCCAGGCAGGGGATGGTGGCACTGAAGCTTTCTTT	CASSQAGDGGTEAFF
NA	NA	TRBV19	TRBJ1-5	TGTGCCAGTAGTATATCGTCAGGGGCCCCTTGGCCCCAGCATTTT	CASSISSGAPWPQHF
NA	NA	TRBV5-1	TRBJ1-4	TGCGCCAGCCGCGAACAGGCAACTAATGAAAAACTGTTTTTT	CASREQATNEKLFF
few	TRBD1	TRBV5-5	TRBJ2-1	TGTGCCAGCAGCTTGACCGGACAGGGGGTAAATGAGCAGTTCTTC	CASSLTGQGVNEQFF
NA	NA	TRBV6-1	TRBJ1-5	TGTGCCAGCAGTGAACAGGACACCAATCAGCCCCAGCATTTT	CASSEQDTNQPQHF
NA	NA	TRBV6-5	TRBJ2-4	TGTGCCAGCAGTTATGGCCGCGGAAACATTCAGTACTTC	CASSYGRGNIQYF
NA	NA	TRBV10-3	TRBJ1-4	TGTGCCATCAGTGAGGGTCGGAGTAATGAAAAACTGTTTTTT	CAISEGRSNEKLFF
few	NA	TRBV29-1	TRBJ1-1	TGCAGCGTTGAAGGAAAAGGGGTTGGGACTGAAGCTTTCTTT	CSVEGKGVGTEAFF
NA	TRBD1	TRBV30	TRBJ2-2	TGTGCCTGGAGTCCGACAGGGGGCGCCGGGGAGCTGTTTTTT	CAWSPTGGAGELFF
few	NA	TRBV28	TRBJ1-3	TGTGCCACCTCTACCTATTCAGGAAACACCATATATTTT	CATSTYSGNTIYF
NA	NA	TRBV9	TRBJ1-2	TGTGCCCGCAGCGGCGGGGGGGCGGGCTATGGCTACACCTTC	CARSGGGAGYGYTF
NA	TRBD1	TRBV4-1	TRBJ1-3	TGCGCCAGCAGCCAAGGACAACAGGGGAACTCTGGAAACACCATATATTTT	CASSQGQQGNSGNTIYF
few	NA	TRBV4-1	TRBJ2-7	TGCGCCAGCAGCCAAGATTCGAGCCTCCAATACGAGCAGTACTTC	CASSQDSSLQYEQYF
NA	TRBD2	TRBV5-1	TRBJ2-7	TGCGCCAGCAGCCTGCTAGCGGGAGCCACCTACGAGCAGTACTTC	CASSLLAGATYEQYF